A single sample gave rise to the 11 T cell receptor beta chains below, sequenced in a study of T cell changes during pregnancy in multiple sclerosis (dated by TCRdb to about 2019). Libraries were made using the immunoSEQ multiplex PCR assay. TCRdb retrieved this table from immuneACCESS and kept in-frame rearrangements only. Not all clones are present; in checked studies, unresolved V genes account for under half, and no reason is known for the remainder. The sample profile shows 70,000 or so clones; about 93% of them were found once. The ten most abundant clones make up roughly 0.29% of the sample. The sequenced sample was CD4+ T cells from peripheral blood mononuclear cells, obtained after pregnancy. These receptors came from a female donor with multiple sclerosis, enrolled in a pregnancy study.

The chain recombines TRBV5-1 with TRBJ1-6; D ambiguous. Trimming pared 1 base from V and 6 bases from J, leaving 11 bases between. Looked up from germline, CDR1 is SGHRS and CDR2 is YFSETQ. The CDR3 has 15 amino acids. The CDR3 coding sequence is TGCGCCAGCAGCTTGACGGGGTCGGTTAATTCACCCCTCCACTTT. Translation: CASSLTGSVNSPLHF.

This clone appeared once. The V gene is TRBV18, the J gene TRBJ1-4, with D tentatively TRBD1 (5 bases). This CDR3 spans 16 amino acids. Germline V CDR1 and CDR2: KGHSH, LQKENI. Trimming removed 5 bases from V and 2 bases from J, with 15 bases in between. The CDR3 reads CASSSHSTATNEKLFF. The DNA for the CDR3 is TGTGCCAGCTCATCCCACTCGACAGCCACTAATGAAAAACTGTTTTTT.

This sequence joins TRBV30 and TRBJ1-3, with D tentatively TRBD1 (5 bases). CDR1 and CDR2 from the germline V gene are GTSNPN and SVGIG (reference sequence). The V end lost 0 bases, the J end lost 0 bases, and 9 bases lay between the germline ends. The CDR3 totals 15 residues. The CDR3, as DNA: TGTGCCTGGAGTGTCGGGGGGAGCTCTGGAAACACCATATATTTT. Protein sequence: CAWSVGGSSGNTIYF.

This clone was observed once. The chain is built from TRBV6-1 and TRBJ2-5, with D possibly being TRBD1 (5 bases). V lost 2 bases and J 6 bases, leaving 16 bases between the germline ends. Germline CDR1 and CDR2: MNHNS and SASEGT. This CDR3 has 15 residues. The CDR3 here is CASSERTLIRKTQYF. The CDR3, as DNA: TGTGCCAGCAGTGAACGGACATTGATACGGAAGACCCAGTACTTC.

The chain recombines TRBV28 with TRBJ2-1, with TRBD1 matching over 9 bases. V dropped 4 bases and J dropped 4; count of bases not matched to a gene: 8. CDR3 length equals 16 residues. Germline CDR1 reads MDHEN; CDR2 reads SYDVKM. The CDR3 region has the DNA TGTGCCAGCAGTTCTTTACGACAGGGGGATTACAATGAGCAGTTCTTC. Translating it yields CASSSLRQGDYNEQFF.

The chain recombines TRBV7-2 with TRBJ1-1, with 10 bases matching TRBD1. V dropped 2 bases and J dropped 3; count of bases not matched to a gene: 3. There are 15 residues in the CDR3. Germline assignment: CDR1 SGHTA and CDR2 FQGNSA. CDR3 sequence reads: CASSLWTGGDTEAFF. The CDR3 DNA reads TGTGCCAGCAGCTTATGGACAGGGGGGGACACTGAAGCTTTCTTT.

The genes are TRBV7-9 and TRBJ2-5; the match to TRBD2 covers 8 bases. With 4 bases clipped from V and 2 bases from J, the junction kept 12 bases outside the gene matches. Germline-derived CDR1 and CDR2 are SEHNR and FQNEAQ (reference sequence). This CDR3 is built from 17 residues. The CDR3 DNA reads TGTGCCAGCAGCTCCGGGCGGGGGGATAGTGGGCAAGAGACCCAGTACTTC. This gives the protein CASSSGRGDSGQETQYF.

The chain recombines TRBV6-1 with TRBJ1-5; D might be TRBD1 (6 bases). V was cut by 5 bases and J by 4 bases, with 9 bases left in between. Germline V gene data show CDR1 as MNHNS and CDR2 as SASEGT. This CDR3 is 13 amino acids long. This CDR3 reads CASSSRGNQPQHF. The DNA for the CDR3 is TGTGCCAGCAGTTCCAGGGGAAATCAGCCCCAGCATTTT.

The chain uses TRBV5-5 and TRBJ1-3; D not certain. Germline-derived CDR1 and CDR2 are SGHKS and YYEKEE (reference sequence). The V end lost 4 bases, the J end lost 0 bases, and 14 bases lay between the germline ends. The CDR3 is 16 amino acids. The CDR3 DNA reads as TGTGCCAGCAGCCCGGTTCGGGAATCCTCTGGAAACACCATATATTTT. Translating it yields CASSPVRESSGNTIYF.

The chain couples TRBV19 to TRBJ2-1; 10 nucleotides match TRBD1. The length of the CDR3 is 17 residues. The V and J ends lost 3 bases and 5 bases, in that order; junction bases with no gene match: 10. CDR1 and CDR2 from the germline V gene are LNHDA and SQIVND (reference sequence). The CDR3 sequence is CASSMGRGDRGNNEQFF. Written as DNA, the CDR3 is TGTGCCAGTAGTATGGGACGGGGGGACAGGGGAAACAATGAGCAGTTCTTC. Full variable domain (remainder filled in from reference TRBV19 and TRBJ2-1): DGGITQSPKYLFRKEGQNVTLSCEQNLNHDAMYWYRQDPGQGLRLIYYSQIVNDFQKGDIAEGYSVSREKKESFPLTVTSAQKNPTAFYLCASSMGRGDRGNNEQFFGPGTRLTVL.

V is TRBV10-3 and J is TRBJ1-1; D is uncertain. V was shortened by 7 bases and J by 1 base, with 10 bases between the two germline ends. The CDR3 has 13 residues. Germline-derived CDR1 and CDR2 are ENHRY and SYGVKD. CDR3 protein: CAIKRAPNTEAFF. The DNA for the CDR3 is TGTGCCATCAAGAGGGCGCCGAACACTGAAGCTTTCTTT.